The present entry profiles one TCR beta chain with its context. Its antigen remains unidentified. PCR primers comprised 60 Vbeta and 13 Jbeta primers. The protocol was immunoSEQ multiplex PCR, while the TCRdb copy is restricted to in-frame clones and leaves out a portion. The table lists under 300,000 clones, roughly 88% of them singletons. This sample is drawn from a study of cytomegalovirus exposure and HLA in healthy donors. The study's findings and limits: By HLA locus, TCR association rates varied in a later analysis, with DRB1 showing the most and HLA-C the fewest.

The CDR3 is 15 amino acids. J gave up 1 base and V 4 bases, and 3 bases lay outside the gene matches. Germline loops: CDR1 SEHNR, CDR2 FQNEAQ (reference sequence). This sequence joins TRBV7-9 and TRBJ2-5; 10 nucleotides line up with TRBD2. Sequenced input: PBMCs. This TCR was sampled from a man aged 40-50 years in good health and CMV-seropositive. The CDR3 reads CASSSGLAAQETQYF. In DNA form, the CDR3 reads TGTGCCAGCAGCTCCGGACTAGCGGCCCAAGAGACCCAGTACTTC.